The rows below give T cell receptor beta chains drawn from one sample of a study of T cell repertoires in cytomegalovirus infection. TCRdb re-analysed the reads in MiXCR, keeping a single row per CDR3 protein. The sample lists fewer than 350,000 distinct CDR3 sequences, roughly 29% occurring once. Their target antigens are unknown. This specimen was cultured PBMCs, taken from culture after CMV antigen stimulation. These receptors originate from a human donor in good health (CMV status not recorded). Some clones in this sample may be carry-over from other donors' samples. Each CDR3 is given with its conserved first and last residue. The order of the fields is J gene, V gene, clone size, D gene, CDR3 protein, CDR3 DNA. A D gene is named only where the DNA matches it firmly. Some rows mark clone size as missing; the rest say once, few, many or name a class of expanded clone.

TRBJ1-4 | TRBV7-2 | . | . | CASSLLQALVDEKLFF | TGTGCCAGCAGCTTATTACAGGCACTAGTGGACGAAAAACTGTTTTTT
TRBJ1-5 | TRBV6-2/TRBV6-3 | few | TRBD1 | CASTRRTGAESNQPQHF | TGTGCCAGCACCAGACGGACAGGGGCAGAAAGCAATCAGCCCCAGCATTTT
TRBJ2-4 | TRBV6-1 | few | . | CASSVGTLAKNIQYF | TGTGCCAGCAGTGTTGGGACTCTAGCCAAAAACATTCAGTACTTC
TRBJ2-7 | TRBV2 | . | . | CASSHDGGKTYEQYF | TGTGCCAGCAGTCATGACGGGGGCAAGACCTACGAGCAGTACTTC
TRBJ2-1 | TRBV7-9 | . | TRBD2 | CASSPLTASGVYLGEQFF | TGTGCCAGCAGCCCCCTGACAGCTAGCGGGGTGTACCTGGGTGAGCAGTTCTTC
TRBJ2-2 | TRBV7-2 | many | TRBD2 | CASSLGTSGELFF | TGTGCCAGCAGCTTAGGGACTAGCGGGGAGCTGTTTTTT
TRBJ2-5 | TRBV9 | few | TRBD1 | CASSVPKTGTGGETQYF | TGTGCCAGCAGCGTACCGAAGACCGGGACAGGGGGAGAGACCCAGTACTTC
TRBJ2-5 | TRBV7-8 | few | . | CASSLAEVADKETQYF | TGTGCCAGCAGCTTAGCGGAGGTAGCGGACAAAGAGACCCAGTACTTC
TRBJ1-2 | TRBV28 | . | TRBD1 | CASIQSSGGGYYGYTF | TGTGCCAGCATTCAATCTTCAGGGGGCGGTTACTATGGCTACACCTTC
TRBJ2-3 | TRBV28 | . | TRBD2 | CASTTGTSGSWDTQYF | TGTGCCAGCACCACCGGGACTAGCGGGAGTTGGGATACGCAGTATTTT
TRBJ2-3 | TRBV20-1 | . | . | CSAPLGLPLLGDTQYF | TGCAGTGCTCCCTTAGGACTGCCCCTACTTGGGGATACGCAGTATTTT
TRBJ2-7 | TRBV27 | . | . | CASSLSWRAEQYF | TGTGCCAGCAGTTTATCGTGGCGGGCCGAGCAGTACTTC
TRBJ1-2 | TRBV28 | few | . | CASSFGARYGYTF | TGTGCCAGCAGTTTTGGGGCGCGGTATGGCTACACCTTC
TRBJ2-1 | TRBV19 | few | . | CASSINTGLVSEQFF | TGTGCCAGTAGTATAAATACAGGGTTGGTCAGTGAGCAGTTCTTC
TRBJ1-6 | TRBV11-2 | many | TRBD1 | CASSPDRGSPLHF | TGTGCCAGCAGCCCCGACAGGGGCTCACCCCTCCACTTT
TRBJ1-5 | TRBV5-1 | . | . | CASSLEPGMAQHF | TGCGCCAGCAGCTTGGAGCCGGGAATGGCCCAGCATTTT